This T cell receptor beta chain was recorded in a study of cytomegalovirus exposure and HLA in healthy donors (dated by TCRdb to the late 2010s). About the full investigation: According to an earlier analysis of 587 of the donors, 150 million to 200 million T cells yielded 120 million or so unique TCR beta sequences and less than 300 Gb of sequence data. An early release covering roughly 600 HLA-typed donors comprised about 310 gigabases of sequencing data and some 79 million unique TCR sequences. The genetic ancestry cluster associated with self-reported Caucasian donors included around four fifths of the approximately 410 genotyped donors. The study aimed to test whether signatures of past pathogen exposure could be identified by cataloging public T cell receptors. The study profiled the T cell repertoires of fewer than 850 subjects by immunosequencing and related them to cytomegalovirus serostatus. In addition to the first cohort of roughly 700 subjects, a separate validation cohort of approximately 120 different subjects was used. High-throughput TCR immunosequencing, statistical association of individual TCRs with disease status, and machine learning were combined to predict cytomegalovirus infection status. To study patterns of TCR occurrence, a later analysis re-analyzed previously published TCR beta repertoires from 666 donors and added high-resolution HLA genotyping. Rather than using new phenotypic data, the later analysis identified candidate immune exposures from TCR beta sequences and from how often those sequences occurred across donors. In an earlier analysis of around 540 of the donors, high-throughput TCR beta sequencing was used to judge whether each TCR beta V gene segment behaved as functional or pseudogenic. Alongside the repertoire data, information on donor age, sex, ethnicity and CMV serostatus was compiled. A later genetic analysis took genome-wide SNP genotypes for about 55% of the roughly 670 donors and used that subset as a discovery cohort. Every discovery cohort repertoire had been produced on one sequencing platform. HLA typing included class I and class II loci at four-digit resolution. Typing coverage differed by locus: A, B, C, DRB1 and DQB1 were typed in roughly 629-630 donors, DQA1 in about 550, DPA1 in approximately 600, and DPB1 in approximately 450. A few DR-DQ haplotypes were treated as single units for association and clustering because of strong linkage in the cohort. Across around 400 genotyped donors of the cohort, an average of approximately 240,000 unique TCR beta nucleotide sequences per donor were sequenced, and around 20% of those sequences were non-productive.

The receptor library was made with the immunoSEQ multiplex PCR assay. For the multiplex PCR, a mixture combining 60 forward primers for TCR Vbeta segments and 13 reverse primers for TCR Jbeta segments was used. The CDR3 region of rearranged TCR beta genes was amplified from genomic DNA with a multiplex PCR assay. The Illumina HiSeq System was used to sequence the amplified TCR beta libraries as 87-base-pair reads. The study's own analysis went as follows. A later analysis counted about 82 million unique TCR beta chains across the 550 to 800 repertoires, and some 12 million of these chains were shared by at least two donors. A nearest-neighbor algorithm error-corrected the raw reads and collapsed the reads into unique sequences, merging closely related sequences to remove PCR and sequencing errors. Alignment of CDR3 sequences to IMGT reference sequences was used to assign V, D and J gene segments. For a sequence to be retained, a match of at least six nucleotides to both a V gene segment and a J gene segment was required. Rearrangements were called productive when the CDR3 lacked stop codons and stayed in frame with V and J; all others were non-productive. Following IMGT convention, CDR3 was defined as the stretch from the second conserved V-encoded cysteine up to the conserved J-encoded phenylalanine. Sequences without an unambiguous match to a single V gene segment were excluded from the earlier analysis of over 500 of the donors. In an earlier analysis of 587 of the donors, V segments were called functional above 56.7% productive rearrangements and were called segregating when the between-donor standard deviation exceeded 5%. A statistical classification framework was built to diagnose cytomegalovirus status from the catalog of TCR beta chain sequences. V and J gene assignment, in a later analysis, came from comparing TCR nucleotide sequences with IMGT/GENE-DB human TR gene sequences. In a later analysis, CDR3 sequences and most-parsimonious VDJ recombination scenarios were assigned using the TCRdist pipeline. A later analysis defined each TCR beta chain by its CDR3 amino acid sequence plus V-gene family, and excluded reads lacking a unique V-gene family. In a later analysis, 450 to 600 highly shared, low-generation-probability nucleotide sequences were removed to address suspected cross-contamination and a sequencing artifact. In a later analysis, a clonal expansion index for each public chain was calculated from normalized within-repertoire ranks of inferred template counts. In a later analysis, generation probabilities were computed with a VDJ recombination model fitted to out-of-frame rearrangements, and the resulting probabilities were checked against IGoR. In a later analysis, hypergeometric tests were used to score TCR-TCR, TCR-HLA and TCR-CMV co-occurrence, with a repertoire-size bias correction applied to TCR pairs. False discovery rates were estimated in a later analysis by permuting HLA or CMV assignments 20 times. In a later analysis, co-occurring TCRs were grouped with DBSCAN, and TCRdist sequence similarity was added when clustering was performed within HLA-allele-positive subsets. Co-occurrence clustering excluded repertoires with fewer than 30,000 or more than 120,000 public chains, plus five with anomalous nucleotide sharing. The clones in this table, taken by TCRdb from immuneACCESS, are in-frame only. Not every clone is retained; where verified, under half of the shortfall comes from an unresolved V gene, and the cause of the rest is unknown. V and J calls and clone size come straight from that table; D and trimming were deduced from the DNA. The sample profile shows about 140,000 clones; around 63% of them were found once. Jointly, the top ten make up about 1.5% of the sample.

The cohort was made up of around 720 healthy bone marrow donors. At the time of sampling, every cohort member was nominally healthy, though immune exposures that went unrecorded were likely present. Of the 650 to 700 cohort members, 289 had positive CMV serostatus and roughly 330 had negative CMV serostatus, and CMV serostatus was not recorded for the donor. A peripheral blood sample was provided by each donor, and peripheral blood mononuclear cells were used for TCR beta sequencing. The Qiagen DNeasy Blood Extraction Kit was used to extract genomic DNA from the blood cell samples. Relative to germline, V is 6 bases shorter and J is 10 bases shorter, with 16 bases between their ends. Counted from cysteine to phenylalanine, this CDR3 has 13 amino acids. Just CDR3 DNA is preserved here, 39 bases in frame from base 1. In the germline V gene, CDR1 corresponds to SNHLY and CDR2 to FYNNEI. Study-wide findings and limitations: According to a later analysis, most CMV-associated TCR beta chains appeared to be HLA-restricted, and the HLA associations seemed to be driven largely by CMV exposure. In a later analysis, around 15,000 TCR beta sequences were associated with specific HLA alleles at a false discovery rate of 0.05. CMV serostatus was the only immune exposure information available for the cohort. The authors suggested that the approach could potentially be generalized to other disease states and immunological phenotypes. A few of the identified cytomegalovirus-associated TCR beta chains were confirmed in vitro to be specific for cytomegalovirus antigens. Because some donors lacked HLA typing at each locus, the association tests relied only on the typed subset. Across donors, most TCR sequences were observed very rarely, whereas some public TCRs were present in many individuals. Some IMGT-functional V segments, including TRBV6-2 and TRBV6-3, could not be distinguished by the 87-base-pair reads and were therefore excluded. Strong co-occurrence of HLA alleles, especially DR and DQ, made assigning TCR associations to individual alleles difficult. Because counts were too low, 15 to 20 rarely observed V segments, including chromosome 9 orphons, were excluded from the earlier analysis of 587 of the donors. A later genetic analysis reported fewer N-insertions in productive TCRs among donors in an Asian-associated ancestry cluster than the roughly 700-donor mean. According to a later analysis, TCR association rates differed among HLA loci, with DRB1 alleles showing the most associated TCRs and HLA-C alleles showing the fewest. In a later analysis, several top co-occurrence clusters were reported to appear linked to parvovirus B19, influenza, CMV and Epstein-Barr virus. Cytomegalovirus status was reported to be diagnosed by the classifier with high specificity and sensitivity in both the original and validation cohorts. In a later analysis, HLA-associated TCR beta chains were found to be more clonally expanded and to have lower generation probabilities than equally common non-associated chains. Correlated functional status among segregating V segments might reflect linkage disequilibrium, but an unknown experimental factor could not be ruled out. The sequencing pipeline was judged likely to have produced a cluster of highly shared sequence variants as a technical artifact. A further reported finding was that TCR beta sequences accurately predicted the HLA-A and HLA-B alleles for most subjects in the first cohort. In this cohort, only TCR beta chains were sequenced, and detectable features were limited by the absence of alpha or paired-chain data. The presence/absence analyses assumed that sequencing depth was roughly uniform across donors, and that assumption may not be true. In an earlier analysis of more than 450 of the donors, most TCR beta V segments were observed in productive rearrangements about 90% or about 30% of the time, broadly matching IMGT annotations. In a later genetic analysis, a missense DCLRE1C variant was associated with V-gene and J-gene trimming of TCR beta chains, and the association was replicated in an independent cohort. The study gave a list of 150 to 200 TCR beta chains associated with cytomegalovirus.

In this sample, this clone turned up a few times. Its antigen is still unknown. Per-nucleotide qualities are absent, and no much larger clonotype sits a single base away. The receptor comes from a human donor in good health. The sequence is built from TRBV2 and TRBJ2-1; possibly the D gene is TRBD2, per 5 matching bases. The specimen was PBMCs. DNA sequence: TGTGCCAGCAGCGAACTAGATCTGTGGGAGCAGTTCTTC. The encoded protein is CASSELDLWEQFF.